This entry lists 15 T cell receptor beta chains sequenced from one sample in a study of cytomegalovirus exposure and HLA in healthy donors. 13 Jbeta primers and 60 Vbeta primers were used for the PCR. The assay was immunoSEQ multiplex PCR, and TCRdb's table has in-frame clones only and misses some. The table lists approximately 130,000 clones, around 72% of them singletons, with around 4.2% in the top ten. Sample: PBMCs. The receptors were gathered from a man aged 50 or older in good health and CMV-seropositive.

The CDR3 coding sequence is TGTGCCAGTAGTCCGGTAGGACAGGGCTATGGCTACACCTTC. This sequence encodes CASSPVGQGYGYTF. This chain connects TRBV19 to TRBJ1-2; 8 positions match TRBD1. J was trimmed by 4 bases and V by 5 bases; bases with no gene match: 6. CDR1 is LNHDA, CDR2 SQIVND, per germline (reference sequence). This CDR3 comprises 14 residues.

This chain's CDR3 is CASSFNQGYGYTF. The CDR3 nucleotides are TGTGCCAGCAGCTTTAATCAGGGCTATGGCTACACCTTC. This sequence joins TRBV7-9 and TRBJ1-2, with D possibly being TRBD1 (5 bases). Germline CDR1 is SEHNR and CDR2 is FQNEAQ (reference sequence). Trimming pared 3 bases from V and 4 bases from J, leaving 9 bases between. This CDR3 has 13 amino acids. Based on the CDR3 plus reference TRBV7-9 and TRBJ1-2, the full variable domain is DTGVSQNPRHKITKRGQNVTFRCDPISEHNRLYWYRQTLGQGPEFLTYFQNEAQLEKSRLLSDRFSAERPKGSFSTLEIQRTEQGDSAMYLCASSFNQGYGYTFGSGTRLTVV.

The CDR3 loop is CASSEAGNQPQHF. CDR3 sequence (DNA): TGTGCCAGCAGTGAAGCAGGGAATCAGCCCCAGCATTTT. The chain couples TRBV25-1 to TRBJ1-5; D is perhaps TRBD1 (5 bases). The CDR3 is 13 residues long. Germline CDR1 and CDR2: MGHDK and SYGVNS. V dropped 2 bases and J dropped 4 bases, with 6 bases sitting between them.

V is TRBV29-1 and J is TRBJ1-2, with a possible D match to TRBD1 (5 bases). V lost 8 bases, J lost 7 bases, and 17 bases lay in between. CDR3 size: 12 residues. In germline, CDR1 is SQVTM, CDR2 ANQGSEA. CDR3 DNA: TGCAGCACCCCGGACGGGGGAGCTGGCTACACCTTC. This gives the protein CSTPDGGAGYTF. Supplemented by reference TRBV29-1 and TRBJ1-2, the full variable domain reads SAVISQKPSRDICQRGTSLTIQCQVDSQVTMMFWYRQQPGQSLTLIATANQGSEATYESGFVIDKFPISRPNLTFSTLTVSNMSPEDSSIYLCSTPDGGAGYTFGSGTRLTVV.

The genes are TRBV7-9 and TRBJ2-3; TRBD2 agrees at 13 bases. Losses at the gene ends were 6 bases for V and 6 bases for J; bases not matched to a gene: 6. The CDR3 runs 15 residues. From germline, CDR1 is SEHNR and CDR2 FQNEAQ (reference sequence). DNA of the CDR3: TGTGCCAGCAGTCCCGGGACTAGCGGGATCGATACGCAGTATTTT. Translated, it gives CASSPGTSGIDTQYF.

V usage is TRBV9 and J usage is TRBJ1-2; possibly TRBD1 for D (6 bases). The CDR3 is 16 residues long. V gave up 4 bases and J gave up 0 bases, with 16 bases separating them. Germline loops: CDR1 SGDLS, CDR2 YYNGEE. CDR3 bases: TGTGCCAGCAGCACTACAGGGAGGGGGACTAACTATGGCTACACCTTC. It yields the protein CASSTTGRGTNYGYTF. Full variable domain (outside the CDR3, taken from reference TRBV9 and TRBJ1-2): DSGVTQTPKHLITATGQRVTLRCSPRSGDLSVYWYQQSLDQGLQFLIQYYNGEERAKGNILERFSAQQFPDLHSELNLSSLELGDSALYFCASSTTGRGTNYGYTFGSGTRLTVV.

CDR3 residues: CASSTRQYQETQYF. The DNA for the CDR3 is TGTGCCAGCAGCACCCGACAGTACCAAGAGACCCAGTACTTC. This chain connects TRBV7-2 to TRBJ2-5, with D perhaps matching TRBD1 (5 bases). V was clipped by 5 bases and J by 0 bases, with 10 bases between them. The CDR3 is made up of 14 amino acids. Germline lookup yields CDR1 SGHTA and CDR2 FQGNSA.

The CDR3 region is CASSAFRQGPYNEQFF. The CDR3 nucleotides are TGTGCCAGCAGTGCCTTCAGACAGGGCCCCTACAATGAGCAGTTCTTC. V is TRBV2 and J is TRBJ2-1, with TRBD1 identical over 7 bases. The CDR3 totals 16 residues. Losses at the gene ends were 4 bases for V and 2 bases for J; bases not matched to a gene: 8. The germline V gene encodes CDR1 SNHLY and CDR2 FYNNEI.

The V gene is TRBV19, the J gene TRBJ2-1; TRBD2 matches 10 bases. The CDR3 is 17 amino acids. The germline CDR1 and CDR2 sequences are LNHDA and SQIVND (reference sequence). V was pared by 3 bases and J by 0 bases, with 5 bases of the junction left unmatched. The CDR3 nucleotides read TGTGCCAGTAGTATGGCTAGCGGGAGTTCCTCCTACAATGAGCAGTTCTTC. It specifies CASSMASGSSSYNEQFF. Drawing the rest from reference TRBV19 and TRBJ2-1, the complete variable domain is DGGITQSPKYLFRKEGQNVTLSCEQNLNHDAMYWYRQDPGQGLRLIYYSQIVNDFQKGDIAEGYSVSREKKESFPLTVTSAQKNPTAFYLCASSMASGSSSYNEQFFGPGTRLTVL.

V is TRBV4-3 and J is TRBJ2-7; D call uncertain. In germline, CDR1 is LGHNA, CDR2 YSLEER. The CDR3 sequence is 13 residues long. The V end was cut by 0 bases, the J end by 4 bases, with 7 bases between. The CDR3 nucleotides are TGCGCCAGCAGCCAAGAAGCAAAGTACGAGCAGTACTTC. It is translated as CASSQEAKYEQYF.

Only a few counts were recorded for this clone. The rearrangement links TRBV5-6 to TRBJ1-4; 9 bases are a match to TRBD1. The CDR3 runs 15 residues. Germline trimming cut 4 bases from V and 8 bases from J; bases unmatched to any gene: 9. Germline V CDR1 and CDR2: SGHDT, YYEEEE. Here the CDR3 reads CASSALGTGREKLFF. The CDR3 bases are TGTGCCAGCAGCGCCCTTGGGACAGGGCGGGAAAAACTGTTTTTT.

The J gene is TRBJ1-3, the V gene TRBV7-2; 11 bases agree with TRBD1. With V trimmed by 4 bases and J by 8 bases, 7 bases remained unmatched. The length of the CDR3 is 15 residues. Germline CDR1 reads SGHTA; CDR2 reads FQGNSA. The CDR3 DNA reads as TGTGCCAGCAGCTACCGGACAGGGGGCACAGACACCATATATTTT. It codes for CASSYRTGGTDTIYF.

V is TRBV28 and J is TRBJ1-1; TRBD1 is a possible D gene (5 bases). Per germline, CDR1 MDHEN and CDR2 SYDVKM. Trimming stripped 3 bases from V and 2 bases from J, with 10 bases between. The CDR3 contains 14 residues. CDR3 residues: CASSFDRVNTEAFF. DNA of the CDR3: TGTGCCAGCAGTTTTGACAGAGTAAACACTGAAGCTTTCTTT.

The gene calls are TRBV5-4 and TRBJ1-2, with TRBD1 identical over 7 bases. Germline trimming cut 5 bases from V and 4 bases from J; bases unmatched to any gene: 5. The germline V gene has CDR1 SGHNT and CDR2 YYREEE (reference sequence). The CDR3 sequence is 13 residues long. The CDR3: CASSRDSSYGYTF. The CDR3 DNA follows: TGTGCCAGCAGTCGGGACAGTTCCTATGGCTACACCTTC.

This clone turned up a few times. V and J are TRBV5-1 and TRBJ1-1; D remains ambiguous. This CDR3 is built from 14 residues. Trimming stripped 5 bases from V and 1 base from J, with 12 bases between. CDR1 and CDR2 (germline): SGHRS, YFSETQ. In DNA, the CDR3 is TGCGCCAGCAGACTGGAGATCCCGAACACTGAAGCTTTCTTT. Translated: CASRLEIPNTEAFF. The full variable domain, in which reference TRBV5-1 and TRBJ1-1 provide the parts outside the CDR3, is KAGVTQTPRYLIKTRGQQVTLSCSPISGHRSVSWYQQTPGQGLQFLFEYFSETQRNKGNFPGRFSGRQFSNSRSEMNVSTLELGDSALYLCASRLEIPNTEAFFGQGTRLTVV.